The rows below give T cell receptor beta chains drawn from one sample of a study of PD-1 blockade in classical Hodgkin lymphoma. The table came from immunoSEQ multiplex PCR; TCRdb's copy has only in-frame clones and leaves some out. Counted here are tens of thousands of clones, more than 75% occurring once; the ten biggest clones make up around 20%. The specimen comprised peripheral blood mononuclear cells (PBMCs), sampled before the fourth cycle of nivolumab. All receptors come from a human donor with classical Hodgkin lymphoma. CDR3s include the opening cysteine and the closing phenylalanine or tryptophan. Each record gives: J gene, D gene, clone size, V gene, CDR3 DNA, CDR3 protein. The D gene is left open where the match is weak. Clone size is given for some rows only: seen once, a few or many times, or a class if the clone is expanded.

j_call: TRBJ2-5
d_call: TRBD2
clone_size: NA
v_call: TRBV19
cdr3_nt: TGTGCCAGTAGTATAGATTTCTCGGGGGGACCGAAGGAGACCCAGTACTTC
cdr3_aa: CASSIDFSGGPKETQYF

j_call: TRBJ2-2
d_call: NA
clone_size: NA
v_call: TRBV5-8
cdr3_nt: TGTGCCAGCAGCCCCCGGACGGGGAGCACCGGGGAGCTGTTTTTT
cdr3_aa: CASSPRTGSTGELFF

j_call: TRBJ2-3
d_call: TRBD2
clone_size: NA
v_call: TRBV11-2
cdr3_nt: TGTGCCAGCAGCACAGGACTAGCGGGGTTCACAGATACGCAGTATTTT
cdr3_aa: CASSTGLAGFTDTQYF

j_call: TRBJ1-1
d_call: TRBD1
clone_size: NA
v_call: TRBV19
cdr3_nt: TGTGCCAGTAGTGCCGAACAGGGGTCTTACACTGAAGCTTTCTTT
cdr3_aa: CASSAEQGSYTEAFF

j_call: TRBJ1-4
d_call: NA
clone_size: NA
v_call: TRBV25-1
cdr3_nt: TGTGCCAGCAGTGAAGAGGGGGTTTTAAGTGAAAAACTGTTTTTT
cdr3_aa: CASSEEGVLSEKLFF

j_call: TRBJ1-5
d_call: NA
clone_size: NA
v_call: TRBV6-5
cdr3_nt: TGTGCCAGCAGTTACAACAGGGACCGCAATCAGCCCCAGCATTTT
cdr3_aa: CASSYNRDRNQPQHF

j_call: TRBJ1-1
d_call: NA
clone_size: NA
v_call: TRBV5-4
cdr3_nt: TGTGCCAGCAGCTTGGAAAGGGCCGGCACTGAAGCTTTCTTT
cdr3_aa: CASSLERAGTEAFF

j_call: TRBJ2-7
d_call: NA
clone_size: medium-sized
v_call: TRBV7-9
cdr3_nt: TGTGCCAGCAGCCCCAACGAGCAGTACTTC
cdr3_aa: CASSPNEQYF

j_call: TRBJ1-2
d_call: NA
clone_size: NA
v_call: TRBV7-9
cdr3_nt: TGTGCCAGCAGCTTCAGGGATGTTGGCTACACCTTC
cdr3_aa: CASSFRDVGYTF

j_call: TRBJ2-7
d_call: NA
clone_size: many
v_call: TRBV6-5
cdr3_nt: TGTGCCAGCAGTTACCGGGGGTCCTACGAGCAGTACTTC
cdr3_aa: CASSYRGSYEQYF

j_call: TRBJ2-2
d_call: TRBD2
clone_size: few
v_call: TRBV5-6
cdr3_nt: TGTGCCAGCAACCCTAGCGGGAGTCTAAACACCGGGGAGCTGTTTTTT
cdr3_aa: CASNPSGSLNTGELFF

j_call: TRBJ1-3
d_call: NA
clone_size: NA
v_call: TRBV7-6
cdr3_nt: TGTGCCAGCTCCGGGGGGGGTTCTAACACCATATATTTT
cdr3_aa: CASSGGGSNTIYF

j_call: TRBJ1-3
d_call: TRBD1
clone_size: NA
v_call: TRBV7-2
cdr3_nt: TGTGCCAGCAGCCTCGACAGGGGGAGCGGGTTAGGCACCATATATTTT
cdr3_aa: CASSLDRGSGLGTIYF

j_call: TRBJ1-1
d_call: NA
clone_size: NA
v_call: TRBV15
cdr3_nt: TGTGCCACCAGCAGAGATCGCGGCGCTTACACTGAAGCTTTCTTT
cdr3_aa: CATSRDRGAYTEAFF

j_call: TRBJ1-4
d_call: NA
clone_size: medium-sized
v_call: TRBV4-2
cdr3_nt: TGTGCCAGCAGCCAAGGTGAGGCAACAGGGAAGCTCTCCAGGGAAAAACTGTTTTTT
cdr3_aa: CASSQGEATGKLSREKLFF

j_call: TRBJ2-3
d_call: NA
clone_size: NA
v_call: TRBV27
cdr3_nt: TGTGCCAGCAGTTTCACCCACACAGGGTTCACAGATACGCAGTATTTT
cdr3_aa: CASSFTHTGFTDTQYF

j_call: TRBJ2-5
d_call: NA
clone_size: medium-sized
v_call: TRBV5-6
cdr3_nt: TGTGCCAGCAGCTTGAAATTTGCGGGACAGCAGGAGACCCAGTACTTC
cdr3_aa: CASSLKFAGQQETQYF

j_call: TRBJ1-1
d_call: NA
clone_size: NA
v_call: TRBV11-2
cdr3_nt: TGTGCCAGCAGCTCACAGGGAGGCTCTGAAGCTTTCTTT
cdr3_aa: CASSSQGGSEAFF

j_call: TRBJ2-2
d_call: NA
clone_size: NA
v_call: TRBV7-2
cdr3_nt: TGTGCCAGCAGCCGGATTCTGTCCGGGGAGCTGTTTTTT
cdr3_aa: CASSRILSGELFF

j_call: TRBJ2-3
d_call: NA
clone_size: NA
v_call: TRBV9
cdr3_nt: TGTGCCAGCAGCGTCCAAAGCGGGAGCACAGATACGCAGTATTTT
cdr3_aa: CASSVQSGSTDTQYF

j_call: TRBJ1-5
d_call: NA
clone_size: few
v_call: TRBV30
cdr3_nt: TGTGCCTGGAGTGTACGGTCGGGAAAAAAAAATCAGCCCCAGCATTTT
cdr3_aa: CAWSVRSGKKNQPQHF

j_call: TRBJ1-2
d_call: TRBD1
clone_size: NA
v_call: TRBV27
cdr3_nt: TGTGCCAGCAGTGCCCTACAGGGGAGGAGTGGCTACACCTTC
cdr3_aa: CASSALQGRSGYTF

j_call: TRBJ2-3
d_call: NA
clone_size: few
v_call: TRBV11-3
cdr3_nt: TGTGCCAGCAGCTACGACGGTTTTAGCACAGATACGCAGTATTTT
cdr3_aa: CASSYDGFSTDTQYF

j_call: TRBJ2-1
d_call: TRBD2
clone_size: NA
v_call: TRBV15
cdr3_nt: TGTGCCACCAGCAGACTAGCGGGGGATGAGCAGTTCTTC
cdr3_aa: CATSRLAGDEQFF

j_call: TRBJ2-3
d_call: TRBD1
clone_size: NA
v_call: TRBV14
cdr3_nt: TGTGCCAGCAGCCAGGCCGGGACAGGGGCGCAGTATTTT
cdr3_aa: CASSQAGTGAQYF

j_call: TRBJ2-3
d_call: NA
clone_size: NA
v_call: TRBV4-3
cdr3_nt: TGCGCCAGCAGCCAAGCCCGGGGGTATGATACGCAGTATTTT
cdr3_aa: CASSQARGYDTQYF

j_call: TRBJ1-2
d_call: NA
clone_size: NA
v_call: TRBV7-3
cdr3_nt: TGTGCCAGCACCCCCAGGGCACATGGCTACACCTTC
cdr3_aa: CASTPRAHGYTF

j_call: TRBJ2-3
d_call: NA
clone_size: NA
v_call: TRBV27
cdr3_nt: TGTGCCAGCACCCGGGGTGATACGCAGTATTTT
cdr3_aa: CASTRGDTQYF

j_call: TRBJ1-2
d_call: NA
clone_size: NA
v_call: TRBV28
cdr3_nt: TGTGCCAGCAGTTTAAACACCCCTGGCTACACCTTC
cdr3_aa: CASSLNTPGYTF

j_call: TRBJ1-2
d_call: NA
clone_size: many
v_call: TRBV7-9
cdr3_nt: TGTGCCAGCAGCTTCGGCAGTAACTATGGCTACACCTTC
cdr3_aa: CASSFGSNYGYTF

j_call: TRBJ1-2
d_call: NA
clone_size: NA
v_call: TRBV28
cdr3_nt: TGTGCCACTTCGACGGGGAACTATGGCTACACCTTC
cdr3_aa: CATSTGNYGYTF

j_call: TRBJ2-7
d_call: TRBD1
clone_size: once
v_call: TRBV23-1
cdr3_nt: TGCGCCGGACCACCGGGACAGCCAGGAGAGGGGAAGTACTTC
cdr3_aa: CAGPPGQPGEGKYF

j_call: TRBJ2-7
d_call: TRBD2
clone_size: once
v_call: TRBV27
cdr3_nt: TGTGCCAGCAGTCTGGGCGGACTAGCGGCCTACGAGCAGTACTTC
cdr3_aa: CASSLGGLAAYEQYF

j_call: TRBJ1-2
d_call: TRBD1
clone_size: few
v_call: TRBV5-1
cdr3_nt: TGCGCCAGCAGCTTGGACGGGACAGGGGCCGGTTATGGCTACACCTTC
cdr3_aa: CASSLDGTGAGYGYTF

j_call: TRBJ2-7
d_call: TRBD1
clone_size: NA
v_call: TRBV9
cdr3_nt: TGTGCCAGCAGTACGGGACAGGGCTTTTCCTACGAGCAGTACTTC
cdr3_aa: CASSTGQGFSYEQYF

j_call: TRBJ2-1
d_call: NA
clone_size: NA
v_call: TRBV21-1
cdr3_nt: TGTGCCAGCAGCAATTCTACAGGGGGGTCCTACAATGAGCAGTTCTTC
cdr3_aa: CASSNSTGGSYNEQFF

j_call: TRBJ2-1
d_call: NA
clone_size: NA
v_call: TRBV5-1
cdr3_nt: TGCGCCAGCAGCTTGAGCCCTGGGATAAATGAGCAGTTCTTC
cdr3_aa: CASSLSPGINEQFF

j_call: TRBJ2-5
d_call: NA
clone_size: NA
v_call: TRBV28
cdr3_nt: TGTGCCAGCAGGGGGGGGCGAGAGACCCAGTACTTC
cdr3_aa: CASRGGRETQYF

j_call: TRBJ1-5
d_call: NA
clone_size: NA
v_call: TRBV30
cdr3_nt: TGTGCCTGGACGGGGAAGGGAGGGGCGGGCAATCAGCCCCAGCATTTT
cdr3_aa: CAWTGKGGAGNQPQHF

j_call: TRBJ2-5
d_call: NA
clone_size: NA
v_call: TRBV7-2
cdr3_nt: TGTGCCAGCAGCTCCCCCGCGTTAGGGGTGGAGACCCAGTACTTC
cdr3_aa: CASSSPALGVETQYF

j_call: TRBJ1-5
d_call: NA
clone_size: NA
v_call: TRBV28
cdr3_nt: TGTGCCAGCAGACTCGGTAGCAATCAGCCCCAGCATTTT
cdr3_aa: CASRLGSNQPQHF

j_call: TRBJ2-4
d_call: NA
clone_size: NA
v_call: TRBV7-2
cdr3_nt: TGTGCCAGCAGCTTAGCGGGGGAAGACATTCAGTACTTC
cdr3_aa: CASSLAGEDIQYF

j_call: TRBJ1-1
d_call: NA
clone_size: medium-sized
v_call: TRBV18
cdr3_nt: TGTGCCAGCTCATTCGACAGCACTTACACTGAAGCTTTCTTT
cdr3_aa: CASSFDSTYTEAFF

j_call: TRBJ2-2
d_call: TRBD2
clone_size: NA
v_call: TRBV13
cdr3_nt: TGTGCCAGCAGCTTAAACGCTGGACTAGCGGGGACGAACACCGGGGAGCTGTTTTTT
cdr3_aa: CASSLNAGLAGTNTGELFF

j_call: TRBJ1-3
d_call: NA
clone_size: NA
v_call: TRBV7-6
cdr3_nt: TGTGCCAGCAGCTTATCCCGGGGGGACACCATATATTTT
cdr3_aa: CASSLSRGDTIYF

j_call: TRBJ2-1
d_call: NA
clone_size: once
v_call: TRBV11-3
cdr3_nt: TGTGCCAGCAGCCGACTTCAAGGTTCCTCCTACAATGAGCAGTTCTTC
cdr3_aa: CASSRLQGSSYNEQFF

j_call: TRBJ1-5
d_call: NA
clone_size: NA
v_call: TRBV7-9
cdr3_nt: TGTGCCAGCAGCTTAGCGCCGGGGCCGGGCAATCAGCCCCAGCATTTT
cdr3_aa: CASSLAPGPGNQPQHF

j_call: TRBJ2-7
d_call: NA
clone_size: once
v_call: TRBV7-6
cdr3_nt: TGTGCCAGCAGCCTACAGAGGGGTAGCTTTTACGAGCAGTACTTC
cdr3_aa: CASSLQRGSFYEQYF

j_call: TRBJ2-5
d_call: TRBD2
clone_size: NA
v_call: TRBV6-1
cdr3_nt: TGTGCCAGCAGTGGTAGCGGGAGGGCCCAAGAGACCCAGTACTTC
cdr3_aa: CASSGSGRAQETQYF

j_call: TRBJ1-5
d_call: NA
clone_size: NA
v_call: TRBV19
cdr3_nt: TGTGCCAGTAGTATAGCTGCGGGCGCGAGCAATCAGCCCCAGCATTTT
cdr3_aa: CASSIAAGASNQPQHF

j_call: TRBJ2-5
d_call: NA
clone_size: NA
v_call: TRBV6-1
cdr3_nt: TGTGCCACCTGGATCGGGACCCCAGAGACCCAGTACTTC
cdr3_aa: CATWIGTPETQYF

j_call: TRBJ1-1
d_call: NA
clone_size: NA
v_call: TRBV29-1
cdr3_nt: TGCAGCGTTAGACAGGACCCGAACACTGAAGCTTTCTTT
cdr3_aa: CSVRQDPNTEAFF

j_call: TRBJ1-1
d_call: NA
clone_size: NA
v_call: TRBV11-3
cdr3_nt: TGTGCCAGCAGTTCCTCCCAGAACATGAACACTGAAGCTTTCTTT
cdr3_aa: CASSSSQNMNTEAFF

j_call: TRBJ1-1
d_call: NA
clone_size: NA
v_call: TRBV6-6
cdr3_nt: TGTGCCAGCAATCTAGACCTGAACACTGAAGCTTTCTTT
cdr3_aa: CASNLDLNTEAFF

j_call: TRBJ2-7
d_call: NA
clone_size: NA
v_call: TRBV7-8
cdr3_nt: TGTGCCAGCAGCTTAAGACAATTGGAGCAGTACTTC
cdr3_aa: CASSLRQLEQYF